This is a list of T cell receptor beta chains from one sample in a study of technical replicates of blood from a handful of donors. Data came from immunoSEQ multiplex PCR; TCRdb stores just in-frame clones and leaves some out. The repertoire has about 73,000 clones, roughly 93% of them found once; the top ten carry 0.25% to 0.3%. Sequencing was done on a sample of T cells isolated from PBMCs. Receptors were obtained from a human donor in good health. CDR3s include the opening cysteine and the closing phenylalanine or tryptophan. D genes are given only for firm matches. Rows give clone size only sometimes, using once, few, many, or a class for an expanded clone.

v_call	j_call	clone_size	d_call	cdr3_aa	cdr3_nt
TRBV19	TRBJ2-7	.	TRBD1	CASSIIIRGYYEQYF	TGTGCCAGTAGTATAATTATCAGGGGGTACTACGAGCAGTACTTC
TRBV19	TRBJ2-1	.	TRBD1	CASRSKQGIAYNEQFF	TGTGCCAGTAGATCCAAACAGGGGATTGCCTACAATGAGCAGTTCTTC
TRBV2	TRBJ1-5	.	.	CASMRESNQPQHF	TGTGCCAGCATGAGGGAAAGCAATCAGCCCCAGCATTTT
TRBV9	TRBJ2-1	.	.	CASSFEVEQFF	TGTGCCAGCAGCTTTGAGGTTGAGCAGTTCTTC
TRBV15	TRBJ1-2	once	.	CATSSGTRGYGYTF	TGTGCCACCAGCAGCGGAACCCGGGGCTATGGCTACACCTTC
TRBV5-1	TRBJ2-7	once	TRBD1	CASSRWTGGANYEQYF	TGCGCCAGCAGCCGTTGGACAGGGGGTGCAAACTACGAGCAGTACTTC
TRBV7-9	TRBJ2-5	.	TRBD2	CASSFVAGGFETQYF	TGTGCCAGCAGCTTTGTAGCGGGGGGTTTTGAGACCCAGTACTTC
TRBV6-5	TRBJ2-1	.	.	CASSYLPRYEQFF	TGTGCCAGCAGTTACCTCCCCCGGTATGAGCAGTTCTTC
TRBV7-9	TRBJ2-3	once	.	CASSLGAARTDTQYF	TGTGCCAGCAGCTTAGGGGCTGCTCGCACAGATACGCAGTATTTT
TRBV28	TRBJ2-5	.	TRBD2	CASSALAGYQETQYF	TGTGCCAGCAGTGCACTAGCGGGCTACCAAGAGACCCAGTACTTC
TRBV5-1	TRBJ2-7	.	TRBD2	CASSFPGLAGYEQYF	TGCGCCAGCAGCTTCCCCGGACTAGCGGGCTACGAGCAGTACTTC
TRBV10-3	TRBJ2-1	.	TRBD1	CAISAGTGAYNEQFF	TGTGCCATCAGTGCCGGGACAGGGGCCTACAATGAGCAGTTCTTC
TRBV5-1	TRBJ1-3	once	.	CASSLASRANTIYF	TGCGCCAGCAGCTTGGCTTCCAGGGCAAACACCATATATTTT
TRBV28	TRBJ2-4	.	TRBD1	CASSPYRGLSIQYF	TGTGCCAGCAGTCCATACAGGGGGTTGAGCATTCAGTACTTC
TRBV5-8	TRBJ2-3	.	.	CASSLQDTQYF	TGTGCCAGCAGCTTGCAGGATACGCAGTATTTT
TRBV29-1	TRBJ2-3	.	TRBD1	CSVIRGRTDTQYF	TGCAGCGTCATCAGGGGGCGCACAGATACGCAGTATTTT
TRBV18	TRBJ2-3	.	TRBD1	CASSTGTDSPGYTQYF	TGTGCCAGCTCGACCGGGACAGATAGCCCGGGCTATACGCAGTATTTT
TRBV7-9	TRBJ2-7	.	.	CASSFPGEQYF	TGTGCCAGCAGCTTCCCGGGAGAGCAGTACTTC
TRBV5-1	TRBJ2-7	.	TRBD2	CASSLEATSGIPYF	TGCGCCAGCAGCTTGGAAGCGACTAGCGGAATCCCGTACTTC
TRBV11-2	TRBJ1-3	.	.	CASSKPKGAGNTIYF	TGTGCCAGCAGCAAACCCAAGGGGGCTGGAAACACCATATATTTT
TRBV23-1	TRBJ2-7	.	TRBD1	CASSTQGEASYEQYF	TGCGCCAGCAGTACACAGGGGGAGGCTTCCTACGAGCAGTACTTC
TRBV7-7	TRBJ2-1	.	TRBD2	CASSLLAGRFNEQFF	TGTGCCAGCAGCCTCTTAGCGGGAAGATTTAATGAGCAGTTCTTC
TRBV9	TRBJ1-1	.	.	CASSPSLRGTEAFF	TGTGCCAGCAGCCCATCCCTAAGAGGCACTGAAGCTTTCTTT
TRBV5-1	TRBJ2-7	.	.	CASSLAGPDYEQYF	TGCGCCAGCAGCTTGGCAGGGCCCGACTACGAGCAGTACTTC
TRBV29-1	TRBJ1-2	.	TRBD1	CSYGQGVGYTF	TGCAGCTACGGACAGGGTGTTGGCTACACCTTC